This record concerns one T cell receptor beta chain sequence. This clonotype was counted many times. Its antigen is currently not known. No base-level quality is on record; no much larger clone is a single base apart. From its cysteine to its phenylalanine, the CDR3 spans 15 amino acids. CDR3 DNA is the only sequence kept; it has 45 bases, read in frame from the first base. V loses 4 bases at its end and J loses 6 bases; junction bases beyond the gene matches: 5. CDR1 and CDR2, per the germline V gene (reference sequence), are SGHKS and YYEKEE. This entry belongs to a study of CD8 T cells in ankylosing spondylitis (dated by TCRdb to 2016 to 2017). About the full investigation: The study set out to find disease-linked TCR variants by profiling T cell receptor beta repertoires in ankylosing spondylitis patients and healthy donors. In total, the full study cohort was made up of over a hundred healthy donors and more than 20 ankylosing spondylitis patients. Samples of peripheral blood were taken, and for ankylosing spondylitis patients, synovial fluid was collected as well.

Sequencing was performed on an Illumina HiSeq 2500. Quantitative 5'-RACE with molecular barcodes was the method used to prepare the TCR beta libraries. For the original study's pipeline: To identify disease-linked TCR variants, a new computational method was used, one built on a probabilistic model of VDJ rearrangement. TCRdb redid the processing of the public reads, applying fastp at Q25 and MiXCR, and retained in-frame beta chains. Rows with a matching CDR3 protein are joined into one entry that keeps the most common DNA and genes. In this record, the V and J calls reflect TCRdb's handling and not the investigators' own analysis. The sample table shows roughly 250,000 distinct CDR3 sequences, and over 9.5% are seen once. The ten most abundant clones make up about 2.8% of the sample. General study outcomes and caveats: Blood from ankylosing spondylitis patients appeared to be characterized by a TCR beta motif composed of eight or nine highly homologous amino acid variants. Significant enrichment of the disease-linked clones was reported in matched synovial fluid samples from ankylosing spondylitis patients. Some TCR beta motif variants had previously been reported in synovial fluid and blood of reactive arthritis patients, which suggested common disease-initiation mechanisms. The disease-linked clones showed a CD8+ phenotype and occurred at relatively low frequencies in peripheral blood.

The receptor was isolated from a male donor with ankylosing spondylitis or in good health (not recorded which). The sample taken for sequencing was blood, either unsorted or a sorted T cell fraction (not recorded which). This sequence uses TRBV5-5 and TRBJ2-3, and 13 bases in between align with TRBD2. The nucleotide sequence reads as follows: TGTGCCAGCAGCATCGGGACTAGCGGGGCGGATACGCAGTATTTT. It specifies CASSIGTSGADTQYF.